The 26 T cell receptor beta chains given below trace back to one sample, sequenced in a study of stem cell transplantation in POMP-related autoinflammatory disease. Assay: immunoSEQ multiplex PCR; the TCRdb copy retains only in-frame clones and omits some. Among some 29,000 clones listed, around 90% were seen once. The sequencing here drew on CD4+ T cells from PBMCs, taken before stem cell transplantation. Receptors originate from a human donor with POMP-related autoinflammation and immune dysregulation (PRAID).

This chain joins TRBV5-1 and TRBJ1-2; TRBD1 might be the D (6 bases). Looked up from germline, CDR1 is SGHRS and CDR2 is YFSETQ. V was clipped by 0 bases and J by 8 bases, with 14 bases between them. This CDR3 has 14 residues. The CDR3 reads CASSLDATGGGYTF. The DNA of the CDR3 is TGCGCCAGCAGCTTGGATGCGACAGGAGGCGGCTACACCTTC. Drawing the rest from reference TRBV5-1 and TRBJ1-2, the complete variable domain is KAGVTQTPRYLIKTRGQQVTLSCSPISGHRSVSWYQQTPGQGLQFLFEYFSETQRNKGNFPGRFSGRQFSNSRSEMNVSTLELGDSALYLCASSLDATGGGYTFGSGTRLTVV.

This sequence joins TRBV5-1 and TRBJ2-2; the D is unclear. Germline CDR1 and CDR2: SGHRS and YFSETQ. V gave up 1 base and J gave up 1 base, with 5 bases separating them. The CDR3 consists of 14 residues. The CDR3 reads CASSLQRNTGELFF. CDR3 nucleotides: TGCGCCAGCAGCTTGCAGCGGAACACCGGGGAGCTGTTTTTT.

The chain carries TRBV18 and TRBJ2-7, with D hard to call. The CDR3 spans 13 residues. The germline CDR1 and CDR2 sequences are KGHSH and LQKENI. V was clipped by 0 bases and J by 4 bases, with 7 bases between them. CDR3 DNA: TGTGCCAGCTCACCACCAAGCCGTTACGAGCAGTACTTC. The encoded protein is CASSPPSRYEQYF.

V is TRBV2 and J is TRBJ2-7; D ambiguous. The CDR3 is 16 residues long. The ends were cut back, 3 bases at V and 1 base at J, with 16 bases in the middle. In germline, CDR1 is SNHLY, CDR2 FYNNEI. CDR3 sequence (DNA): TGTGCCAGCAGTGATTCGACCCAGCTTCAGTCCTACGAGCAGTACTTC. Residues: CASSDSTQLQSYEQYF.

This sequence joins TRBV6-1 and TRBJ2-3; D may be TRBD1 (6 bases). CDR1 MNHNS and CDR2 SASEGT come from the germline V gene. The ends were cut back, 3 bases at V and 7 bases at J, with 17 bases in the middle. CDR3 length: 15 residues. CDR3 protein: CASSEPRGPPYTQYF. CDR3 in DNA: TGTGCCAGCAGTGAGCCCAGGGGCCCCCCCTATACGCAGTATTTT.

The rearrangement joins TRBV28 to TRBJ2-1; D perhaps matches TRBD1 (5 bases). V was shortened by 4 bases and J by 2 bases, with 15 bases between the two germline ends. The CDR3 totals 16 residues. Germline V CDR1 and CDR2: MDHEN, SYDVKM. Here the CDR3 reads CASSSTAPFPYNEQFF. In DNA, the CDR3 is TGTGCCAGCAGTTCGACAGCCCCCTTCCCCTACAATGAGCAGTTCTTC. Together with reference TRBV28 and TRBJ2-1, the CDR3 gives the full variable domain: DVKVTQSSRYLVKRTGEKVFLECVQDMDHENMFWYRQDPGLGLRLIYFSYDVKMKEKGDIPEGYSVSREKKERFSLILESASTNQTSMYLCASSSTAPFPYNEQFFGPGTRLTVL.

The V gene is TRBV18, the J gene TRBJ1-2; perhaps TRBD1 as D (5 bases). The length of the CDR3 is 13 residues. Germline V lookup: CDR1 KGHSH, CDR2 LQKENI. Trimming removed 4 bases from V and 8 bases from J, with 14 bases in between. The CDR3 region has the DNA TGTGCCAGCTCACAAGCAGGGAACGGAGGCTACACCTTC. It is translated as CASSQAGNGGYTF. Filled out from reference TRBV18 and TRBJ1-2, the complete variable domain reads NAGVMQNPRHLVRRRGQEARLRCSPMKGHSHVYWYRQLPEEGLKFMVYLQKENIIDESGMPKERFSAEFPKEGPSILRIQQVVRGDSAAYFCASSQAGNGGYTFGSGTRLTVV.

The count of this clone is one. CDR3 sequence (DNA): TGTGCCAGCAGTTACCCGGACAGGCGGGCCTCTGGGGCCAACGTCCTGACTTTC. This sequence encodes CASSYPDRRASGANVLTF. The chain is built from TRBV6-7 and TRBJ2-6; 7 bases map to TRBD1. TRBV6-7 counts as an open reading frame of uncertain function. The CDR3 runs 18 residues. Trimming cost V 2 bases and J 0 bases; bases outside gene matches: 7.

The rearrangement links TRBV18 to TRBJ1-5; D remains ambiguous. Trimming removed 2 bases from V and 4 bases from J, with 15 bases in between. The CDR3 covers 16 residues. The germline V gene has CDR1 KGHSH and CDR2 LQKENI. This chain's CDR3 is CASSPYVRKGNQPQHF. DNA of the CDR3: TGTGCCAGCTCACCATACGTCAGAAAGGGAAATCAGCCCCAGCATTTT.

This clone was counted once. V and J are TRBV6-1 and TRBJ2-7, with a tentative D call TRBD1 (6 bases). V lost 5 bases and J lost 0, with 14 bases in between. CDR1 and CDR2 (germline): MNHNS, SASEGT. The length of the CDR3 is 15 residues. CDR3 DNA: TGTGCCAGCAGTACCCGGACAGCGCTCTCCTACGAGCAGTACTTC. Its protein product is CASSTRTALSYEQYF.

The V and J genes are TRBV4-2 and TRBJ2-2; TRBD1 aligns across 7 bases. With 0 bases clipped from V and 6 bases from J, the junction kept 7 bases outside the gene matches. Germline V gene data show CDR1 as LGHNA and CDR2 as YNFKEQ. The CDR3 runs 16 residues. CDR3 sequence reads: CASSQDRRQGSGELFF. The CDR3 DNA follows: TGTGCCAGCAGCCAAGATCGAAGACAGGGCTCCGGGGAGCTGTTTTTT.

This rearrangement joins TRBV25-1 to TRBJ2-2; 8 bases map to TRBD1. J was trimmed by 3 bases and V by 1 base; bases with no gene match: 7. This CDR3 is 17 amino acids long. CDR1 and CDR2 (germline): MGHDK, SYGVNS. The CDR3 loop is CASSEWQGAADTGELFF. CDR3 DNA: TGTGCCAGCAGTGAATGGCAGGGGGCGGCGGACACCGGGGAGCTGTTTTTT.

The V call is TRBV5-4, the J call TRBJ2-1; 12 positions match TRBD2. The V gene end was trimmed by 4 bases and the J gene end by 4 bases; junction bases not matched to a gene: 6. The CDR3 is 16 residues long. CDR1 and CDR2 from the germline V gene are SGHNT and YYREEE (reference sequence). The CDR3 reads CASSLNLAGGYNEQFF. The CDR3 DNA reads TGTGCCAGCAGCCTGAATCTAGCGGGAGGGTACAATGAGCAGTTCTTC. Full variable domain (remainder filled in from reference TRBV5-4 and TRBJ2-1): ETGVTQSPTHLIKTRGQQVTLRCSSQSGHNTVSWYQQALGQGPQFIFQYYREEENGRGNFPPRFSGLQFPNYSSELNVNALELDDSALYLCASSLNLAGGYNEQFFGPGTRLTVL.

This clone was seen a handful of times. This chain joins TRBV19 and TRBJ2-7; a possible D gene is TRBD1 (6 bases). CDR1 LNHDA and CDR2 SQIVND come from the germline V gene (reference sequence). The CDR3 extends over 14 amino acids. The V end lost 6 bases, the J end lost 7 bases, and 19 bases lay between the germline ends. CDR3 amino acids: CASRIDGQFGEQYF. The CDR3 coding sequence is TGTGCCAGTAGGATCGACGGACAGTTCGGGGAGCAGTACTTC.

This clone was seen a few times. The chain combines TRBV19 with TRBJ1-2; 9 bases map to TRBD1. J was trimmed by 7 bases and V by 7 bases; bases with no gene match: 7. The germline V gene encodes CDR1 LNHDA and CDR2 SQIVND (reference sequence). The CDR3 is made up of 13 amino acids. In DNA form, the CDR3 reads TGTGCCAGTAACCCAGGACAGGGGTTTGGCTACACCTTC. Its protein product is CASNPGQGFGYTF.

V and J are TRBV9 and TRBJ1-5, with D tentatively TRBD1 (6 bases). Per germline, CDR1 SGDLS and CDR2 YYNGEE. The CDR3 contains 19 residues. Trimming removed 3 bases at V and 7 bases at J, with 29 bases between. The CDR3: CASSETGINRGPSRQPQHF. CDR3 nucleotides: TGTGCCAGCAGCGAAACGGGGATAAACCGGGGGCCTTCACGACAGCCCCAGCATTTT.

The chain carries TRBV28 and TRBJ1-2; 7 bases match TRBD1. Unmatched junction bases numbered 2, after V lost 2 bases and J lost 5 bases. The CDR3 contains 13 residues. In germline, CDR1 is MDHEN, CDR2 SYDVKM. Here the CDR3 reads CASSLEGAYGYTF. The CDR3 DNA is TGTGCCAGCAGTTTAGAGGGGGCGTATGGCTACACCTTC.

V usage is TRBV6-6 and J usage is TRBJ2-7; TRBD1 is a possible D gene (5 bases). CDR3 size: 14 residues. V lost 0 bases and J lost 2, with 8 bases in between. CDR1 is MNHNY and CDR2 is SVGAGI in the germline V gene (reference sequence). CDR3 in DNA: TGTGCCAGCAGTTACTCGAGGACAACCTACGAGCAGTACTTC. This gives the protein CASSYSRTTYEQYF.

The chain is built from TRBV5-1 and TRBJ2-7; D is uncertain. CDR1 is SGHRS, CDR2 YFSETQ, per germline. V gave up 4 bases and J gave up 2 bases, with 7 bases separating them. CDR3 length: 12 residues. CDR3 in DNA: TGCGCCAGCAGCCTAGGGACCTACGAGCAGTACTTC. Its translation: CASSLGTYEQYF. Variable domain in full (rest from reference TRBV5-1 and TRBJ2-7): KAGVTQTPRYLIKTRGQQVTLSCSPISGHRSVSWYQQTPGQGLQFLFEYFSETQRNKGNFPGRFSGRQFSNSRSEMNVSTLELGDSALYLCASSLGTYEQYFGPGTRLTVT.

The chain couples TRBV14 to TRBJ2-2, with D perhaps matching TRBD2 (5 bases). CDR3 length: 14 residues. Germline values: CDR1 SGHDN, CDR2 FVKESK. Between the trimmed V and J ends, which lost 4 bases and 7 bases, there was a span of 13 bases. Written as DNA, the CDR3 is TGTGCCAGCAGCCTTATCCCTGAGGGCGGGGAGCTGTTTTTT. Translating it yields CASSLIPEGGELFF.

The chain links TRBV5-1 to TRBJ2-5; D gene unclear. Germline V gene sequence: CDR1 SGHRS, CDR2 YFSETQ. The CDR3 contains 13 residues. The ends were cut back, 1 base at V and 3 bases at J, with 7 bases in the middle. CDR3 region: CASSLRTEETQYF. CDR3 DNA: TGCGCCAGCAGCTTGCGGACGGAAGAGACCCAGTACTTC. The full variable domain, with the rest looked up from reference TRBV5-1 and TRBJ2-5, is KAGVTQTPRYLIKTRGQQVTLSCSPISGHRSVSWYQQTPGQGLQFLFEYFSETQRNKGNFPGRFSGRQFSNSRSEMNVSTLELGDSALYLCASSLRTEETQYFGPGTRLLVL.

The CDR3 DNA reads as TGTGCCAGTAGTTTACGGACAGGTAGTGAAGCTTTCTTT. Residues: CASSLRTGSEAFF. The V call is TRBV19, the J call TRBJ1-1; TRBD1 matches 7 bases. The trim removed 5 bases at V and 7 bases at J, leaving 7 bases unmatched. The CDR3 has 13 residues. Germline-derived CDR1 and CDR2 are LNHDA and SQIVND (reference sequence).

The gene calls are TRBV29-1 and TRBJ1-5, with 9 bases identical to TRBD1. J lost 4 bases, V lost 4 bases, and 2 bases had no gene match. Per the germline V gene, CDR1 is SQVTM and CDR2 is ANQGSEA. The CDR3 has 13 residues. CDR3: CSVGTGENQPQHF. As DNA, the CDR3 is TGCAGCGTTGGGACAGGGGAAAATCAGCCCCAGCATTTT.

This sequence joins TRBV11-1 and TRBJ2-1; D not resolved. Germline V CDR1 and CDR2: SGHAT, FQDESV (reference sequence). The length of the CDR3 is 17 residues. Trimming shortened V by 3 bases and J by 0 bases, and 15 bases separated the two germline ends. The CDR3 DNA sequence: TGTGCCAGCAGCTTCGATCGGCCTAGGCTCTCCTACAATGAGCAGTTCTTC. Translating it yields CASSFDRPRLSYNEQFF.

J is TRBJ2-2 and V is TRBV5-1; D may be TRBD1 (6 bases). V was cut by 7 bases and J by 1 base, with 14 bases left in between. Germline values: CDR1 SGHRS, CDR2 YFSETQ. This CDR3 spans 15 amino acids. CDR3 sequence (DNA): TGCGCCAGCGCCGACCTGGGACAGAACACCGGGGAGCTGTTTTTT. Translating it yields CASADLGQNTGELFF. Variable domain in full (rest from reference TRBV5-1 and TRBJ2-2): KAGVTQTPRYLIKTRGQQVTLSCSPISGHRSVSWYQQTPGQGLQFLFEYFSETQRNKGNFPGRFSGRQFSNSRSEMNVSTLELGDSALYLCASADLGQNTGELFFGEGSRLTVL.

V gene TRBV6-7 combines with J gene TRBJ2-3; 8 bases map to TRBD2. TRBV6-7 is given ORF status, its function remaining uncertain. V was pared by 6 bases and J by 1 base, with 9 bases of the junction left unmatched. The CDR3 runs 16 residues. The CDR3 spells CASSSRWREGTDTQYF. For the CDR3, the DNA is TGTGCCAGCAGCTCCCGATGGCGGGAGGGCACAGATACGCAGTATTTT.